The 13 T cell receptor beta chains reported below all come from one sample, sequenced in a study of CD8 T cells in ankylosing spondylitis. Study results and limitations: What seemed typical of ankylosing spondylitis blood was a TCR beta motif built from roughly 8 highly homologous variants.

TCRdb passed the 5' RACE reads through MiXCR, listing each CDR3 protein once. Of 350,000 to 450,000 distinct CDR3 sequences listed, roughly 26% were seen once; the top ten hold about 0.92%. Antigens for these TCRs are unknown. Sequencing was done on a sample of blood, either unsorted or a sorted T cell fraction (not recorded which). The receptors stem from a male donor with ankylosing spondylitis.

This clonotype was detected a few times. The V call is TRBV6-2 or TRBV6-3, the J call TRBJ2-1; D gene uncertain. CDR3 size: 14 residues. The germline CDR1 and CDR2 sequences are MNHEY and SVGEGT. The germline V and J ends were trimmed by 5 bases and 5 bases, with 13 bases remaining between them. The CDR3 region is CASSPSQSNNEQFF. The CDR3 nucleotides read TGTGCCAGCAGTCCCTCCCAGAGTAACAATGAGCAGTTCTTC.

This clonotype was seen a few times. V is TRBV12-3 or TRBV12-4 and J is TRBJ1-1, with D tentatively TRBD1 (6 bases). V dropped 5 bases and J dropped 10 bases, with 14 bases sitting between them. CDR3 length: 12 residues. In DNA form, the CDR3 reads TGTGCCAGCAGTAGCACAGGGAGGGGAGCTTTCTTT. Protein: CASSSTGRGAFF.

This clonotype was observed a handful of times. This chain connects TRBV7-2 to TRBJ2-3; 9 bases map to TRBD2. CDR3 length: 16 amino acids. After removal of 5 bases from V and 1 base from J, the junction contained 7 bases not matched to a gene. Per the germline V gene, CDR1 is SGHTA and CDR2 is FQGNSA. The DNA for the CDR3 is TGTGCCAGCAGCCTTAGCCGGACTAGCGGCACAGATACGCAGTATTTT. Protein sequence: CASSLSRTSGTDTQYF.

The V gene is TRBV14, the J gene TRBJ2-2; perhaps TRBD2 as D (6 bases). The germline gives CDR1 SGHDN, CDR2 FVKESK. This CDR3 has 17 amino acids. Trimming took off 0 bases at V and 3 bases at J, with 14 bases between the two ends. CDR3 amino acids: CASSQDLGDFHTGELFF. The CDR3 DNA reads as TGTGCCAGCAGCCAAGATCTGGGGGACTTTCACACCGGGGAGCTGTTTTTT. Combining the CDR3 with reference TRBV14 and TRBJ2-2 gives the whole variable domain EAGVTQFPSHSVIEKGQTVTLRCDPISGHDNLYWYRRVMGKEIKFLLHFVKESKQDESGMPNNRFLAERTGGTYSTLKVQPAELEDSGVYFCASSQDLGDFHTGELFFGEGSRLTVL.

The chain couples TRBV12-3 or TRBV12-4 to TRBJ2-6, with D possibly being TRBD2 (6 bases). V was trimmed by 7 bases and J by 0 bases, leaving 10 bases between them. This CDR3 is built from 15 residues. The CDR3 sequence is CASTGTVSGANVLTF. Written as DNA, the CDR3 is TGTGCCAGCACGGGGACTGTCTCTGGGGCCAACGTCCTGACTTTC.

The chain recombines TRBV10-3 with TRBJ2-5; the D call may be TRBD1 or TRBD2 (6 bases each). The CDR3 is made up of 13 amino acids. Trimming removed 7 bases from V and 5 bases from J, with 14 bases in between. From germline, CDR1 is ENHRY and CDR2 SYGVKD. The chain's CDR3 is CAITPRRGETQYF. The CDR3 DNA follows: TGTGCCATCACCCCTAGGAGGGGGGAGACCCAGTACTTC.

The chain employs TRBV5-1 and TRBJ1-1; TRBD1 is a possible D gene (6 bases). Trimming took 0 bases from V and 0 from J, leaving 12 bases between them. The CDR3 is 16 residues long. CDR1 and CDR2 from the germline V gene are SGHRS and YFSETQ. CDR3 sequence (DNA): TGCGCCAGCAGCTTGGCGTCGGGGGCCGTGAACACTGAAGCTTTCTTT. Protein product: CASSLASGAVNTEAFF.

This chain links TRBV20-1 with TRBJ2-2; 9 bases align to TRBD1. The CDR3 spans 16 residues. CDR1 DFQATT and CDR2 SNEGSKA come from the germline V gene (reference sequence). After removal of 0 bases from V and 6 bases from J, the junction contained 8 bases not matched to a gene. For the CDR3, the DNA is TGCAGTGCTAGAGATCGGACAGGGGAAAGGCCCGGGGAGCTGTTTTTT. The encoded protein is CSARDRTGERPGELFF.

The V gene is TRBV7-2, the J gene TRBJ2-1; no reliable D call. The CDR3 sequence is 12 residues long. Trimming pared 5 bases from V and 12 bases from J, leaving 14 bases between. The germline V gene has CDR1 SGHTA and CDR2 FQGNSA. The CDR3 DNA follows: TGTGCCAGCAGCGACACCCGGGCCATGCAGTTCTTC. Translating gives CASSDTRAMQFF.

This chain uses TRBV12-3 or TRBV12-4 with TRBJ2-1; D might be TRBD2 (7 bases). The CDR3 contains 12 residues. The V end lost 5 bases, the J end lost 10 bases, and 12 bases lay between the germline ends. The chain's CDR3 is CASSGGGTEQFF. In DNA, the CDR3 is TGTGCCAGCAGTGGGGGGGGGACAGAGCAGTTCTTC.

The V and J genes are TRBV5-1 and TRBJ1-1; D unclear. From germline, CDR1 is SGHRS and CDR2 YFSETQ. The CDR3 is 13 residues long. The V and J ends lost 1 base and 1 base respectively, with 5 bases between them. This CDR3 is CASSLSSNTEAFF. In nucleotides, the CDR3 is TGCGCCAGCAGCTTGTCCTCGAACACTGAAGCTTTCTTT.

The chain joins TRBV6-2 or TRBV6-3 to TRBJ2-1, with 7 bases aligning to TRBD2. This CDR3 has 17 amino acids. J was trimmed by 0 bases and V by 0 bases; bases with no gene match: 5. CDR1 and CDR2 from the germline V gene are MNHEY and SVGEGT. CDR3 sequence (DNA): TGTGCCAGCAGTTACTCTAACCCTAGCGGCTCCTACAATGAGCAGTTCTTC. It specifies CASSYSNPSGSYNEQFF.

The chain employs TRBV18 and TRBJ1-1; no clear D gene. Looked up from germline, CDR1 is KGHSH and CDR2 is LQKENI. The V and J ends lost 5 bases and 1 base respectively, with 11 bases between them. This CDR3 is built from 14 residues. The CDR3 spells CASSGRTWNTEAFF. The CDR3 nucleotides are TGTGCCAGCTCAGGGCGGACCTGGAACACTGAAGCTTTCTTT.